This T cell receptor (beta chain) was sequenced in a study of T cell responses to AZD1222 COVID-19 vaccine. Regarding the study as a whole: Repertoires were obtained only post-peak T cell response. Mostly white British, mostly female donors; authors suggested clonal diversity may be underestimated. Only a handful of AZD1222 recipients tested seropositive at baseline.

TCRdb keeps only in-frame clones here, not all; method: immunoSEQ multiplex PCR. The sample consists of roughly 120,000 clones, roughly 90% of them appearing once. Germline lookup yields CDR1 SGDLS and CDR2 YYNGEE. The CDR3 spans 14 residues. V gave up 5 bases and J gave up 4 bases, with 15 bases separating them. About this clone: Its antigen is still unknown.

The clonotype was recovered from an adult in good health. Source: peripheral blood, taken on day 0 of AZD1222 vaccination. The rearrangement uses TRBV9 and TRBJ1-2; TRBD1 might be the D (5 bases). This chain's CDR3 is CASRGRGPSYGYTF. The CDR3 nucleotides are TGTGCCAGCAGGGGACGGGGTCCCTCCTATGGCTACACCTTC.